A single T cell receptor (beta chain) is shown here with its context. TCRdb's copy holds only in-frame clones and misses some; the assay was immunoSEQ multiplex PCR. The sample carries 9,500 to 10,000 clones, about two thirds recorded once. The data derive from a study of T cell clones after liver transplantation. The V end lost 3 bases, the J end lost 2 bases, and 2 bases lay between the germline ends. This CDR3 spans 11 amino acids. Germline CDR1 MNHEY, CDR2 SMNVEV (reference sequence). V and J are TRBV27 and TRBJ2-7, with D unresolved. The source was CD8+ T cells from blood, collected at the approximately 16-month timepoint. The TCR was taken from a human patient who received a liver transplant. Some of the T cells may derive from the graft donor. CDR3 sequence: CASSFAYEQYF. The DNA of the CDR3 is TGTGCCAGCAGTTTCGCCTACGAGCAGTACTTC.